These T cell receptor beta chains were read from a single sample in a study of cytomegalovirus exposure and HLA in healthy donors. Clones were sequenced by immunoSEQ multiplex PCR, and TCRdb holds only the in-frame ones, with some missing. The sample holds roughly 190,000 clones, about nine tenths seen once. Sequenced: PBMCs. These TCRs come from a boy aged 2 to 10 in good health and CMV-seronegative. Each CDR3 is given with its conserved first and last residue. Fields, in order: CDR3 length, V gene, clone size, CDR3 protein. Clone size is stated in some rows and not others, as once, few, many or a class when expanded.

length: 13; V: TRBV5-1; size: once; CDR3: CASSSGLADEQFF
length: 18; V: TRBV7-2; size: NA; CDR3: CASSLLGQGASRTDTQYF
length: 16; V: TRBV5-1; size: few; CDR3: CASGHPGQVWENEQFF
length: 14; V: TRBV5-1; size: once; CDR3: CASSRTGSSYEQYF
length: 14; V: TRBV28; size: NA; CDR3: CASKSRLAKNIQYF
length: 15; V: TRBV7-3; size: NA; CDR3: CASSPGTSGYNEQFF
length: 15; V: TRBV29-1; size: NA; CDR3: CSAGPGGLGAGEQYF
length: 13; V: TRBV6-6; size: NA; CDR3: CASSYDYFETQYF
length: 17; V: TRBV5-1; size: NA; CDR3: CASSLEVLAGSAYEQYF
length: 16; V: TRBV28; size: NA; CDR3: CASSSRDRGYNSPLHF
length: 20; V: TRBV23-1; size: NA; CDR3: CASSQSPPSQKRQTNQPQHF
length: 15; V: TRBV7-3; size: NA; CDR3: CASSPSGARGETQYF
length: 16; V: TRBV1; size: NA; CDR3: CTSSQPGVGSYNEQFF
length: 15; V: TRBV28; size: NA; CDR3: CASSLGSSGAYEQYF
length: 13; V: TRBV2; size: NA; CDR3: CARSGGRTDTQYF
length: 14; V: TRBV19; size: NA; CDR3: CASSILGPWKTQYF
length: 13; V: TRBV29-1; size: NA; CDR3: CSAGTSGGYEQYF
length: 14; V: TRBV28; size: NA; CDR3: CASSYRGGADTQYF
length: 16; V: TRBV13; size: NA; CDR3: CASSPTGRGGTGELFF
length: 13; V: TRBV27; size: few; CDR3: CASRTIEGVEAFF
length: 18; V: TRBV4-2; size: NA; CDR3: CASSQRRWGQVGNTEAFF
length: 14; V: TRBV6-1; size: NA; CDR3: CASNVAGPSNEQFF
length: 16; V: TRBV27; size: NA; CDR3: CASSQRQGVMNYGYTF
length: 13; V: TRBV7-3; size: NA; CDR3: CASSPGQGEGYTF
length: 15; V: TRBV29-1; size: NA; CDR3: CSVAGGGLSTDTQYF
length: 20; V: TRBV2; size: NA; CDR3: CASLGIFSGRTGGKYNEQFF
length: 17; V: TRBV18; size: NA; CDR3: CASSPLPHLSSYNEQFF
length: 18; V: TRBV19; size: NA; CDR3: CASSSQVGLAGVSYEQYF
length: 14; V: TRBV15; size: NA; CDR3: CATSRDFLAPEQYF
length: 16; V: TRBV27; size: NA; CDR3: CASSFRSGGPTGELFF
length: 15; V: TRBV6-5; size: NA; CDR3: CASSKVFDRMAGQYF
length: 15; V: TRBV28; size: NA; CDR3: CASSAGTGGTDTQYF
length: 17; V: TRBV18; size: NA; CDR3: CASSPRPGGAGTDTQYF
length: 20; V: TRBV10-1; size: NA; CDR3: CASSESINPIWVFTTGTQYF
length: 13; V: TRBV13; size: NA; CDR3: CASSRGLQETQYF
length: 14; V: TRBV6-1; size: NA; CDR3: CASSEGTGNSPLHF
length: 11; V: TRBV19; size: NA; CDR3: CASSIGGTQFF
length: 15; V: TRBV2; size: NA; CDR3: CASRQDRDRGDGYTF
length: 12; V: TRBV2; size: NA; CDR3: CASRGGITEAFF
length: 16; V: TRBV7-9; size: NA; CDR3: CSSSLGETGRNSPLHF
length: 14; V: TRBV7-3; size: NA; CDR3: CASSLTRGGTEAFF
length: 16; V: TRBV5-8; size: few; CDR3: CASSFSSISGANVLTF
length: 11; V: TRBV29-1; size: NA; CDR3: CSVSTSYEQYF
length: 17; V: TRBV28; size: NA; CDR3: CASSLLRTGVSRTEAFF
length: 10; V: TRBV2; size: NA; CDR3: CARGQGGYTF
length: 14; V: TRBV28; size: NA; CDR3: CASSLDGDNQPQHF